This T cell receptor (beta chain) originates from a study of regulatory T cells in long-lasting Graves disease. On the study more broadly: The study enrolled newly diagnosed Graves' patients on antithyroid drugs under 3 months.

As for this clonotype: Just one base apart from a much larger clone, this may be a read error.

The trim removed 5 bases at V and 6 bases at J, leaving 10 bases unmatched. The CDR3 loop spans 15 amino acids. Looked up from germline, CDR1 is LNHDA and CDR2 is SQIVND (reference sequence). iRepertoire HTBI primers and Arm-PCR of CDR3 regions built TCR beta libraries. TCRdb reprocessed the multiplex PCR reads with MiXCR, giving one entry per CDR3 protein. The sample includes approximately 350,000 distinct CDR3 sequences, around 16% of them seen just once. Documented time point: newly diagnosed GD, antithyroid drugs for less than 3 months. PBMC RNA served as the TCR library source. The same data also went into a second study, on T cells in Graves' hyperthyroidism and ophthalmopathy.

Sequencing used peripheral blood mononuclear cells (PBMCs), obtained at new diagnosis, from a patient treated with antithyroid drugs. This clonotype was obtained from a woman aged 18 to 35 with Graves disease. J is TRBJ1-5 and V is TRBV19; TRBD1 matches at 7 bases. The chain's CDR3 is CASSASTGFGQPQHF. The CDR3 coding sequence is TGTGCCAGTAGTGCCTCGACAGGGTTCGGTCAGCCCCAGCATTTT.